These 9 T cell receptor beta chains originate from one sample sequenced in a study of blood T cell repertoires in COVID-19. Data came from immunoSEQ multiplex PCR; TCRdb stores just in-frame clones and leaves some out. The sample holds some 52,000 clones; around four fifths are singletons and the top ten take over 2%. Source material: peripheral blood. All receptors come from a man aged 50 to 60 with acute or convalescent COVID-19.

This chain connects TRBV6-2 or TRBV6-3 to TRBJ2-2; D is perhaps TRBD1 (6 bases). Germline V gene sequence: CDR1 MNHEY, CDR2 SVGEGT. The CDR3 consists of 13 residues. V lost 5 bases, J lost 6 bases, and 10 bases lay in between. The CDR3 DNA is TGTGCCAGCAGTAACAGGGCGGCCGGGGAGCTGTTTTTT. Translation gives CASSNRAAGELFF.

The chain combines TRBV18 with TRBJ1-1; D is ambiguous. With 1 base removed from V and 5 bases from J, the gap between germline ends came to 14 bases. CDR3 length: 15 amino acids. CDR1 KGHSH and CDR2 LQKENI come from the germline V gene. The CDR3: CASSPRKGATTEAFF. Here the CDR3 DNA reads TGTGCCAGCTCACCACGTAAGGGAGCGACGACTGAAGCTTTCTTT.

This chain uses TRBV19 with TRBJ1-1; D is unresolved. CDR3 length: 13 residues. Trimming removed 3 bases at V and 6 bases at J, with 11 bases between. The V gene's germline CDR1 is LNHDA and CDR2 SQIVND (reference sequence). The CDR3 bases are TGTGCCAGTAGTATCCAGGTATTCGCTGAAGCTTTCTTT. This gives the protein CASSIQVFAEAFF.

The V gene is TRBV19, the J gene TRBJ1-1, with 7 bases that match TRBD1. The CDR3 sequence is 14 residues long. Per germline, CDR1 LNHDA and CDR2 SQIVND (reference sequence). V shed 1 base, J shed 2 bases, and the junction held 1 base outside the gene matches. The CDR3 is CASSIGQGNTEAFF. The CDR3 nucleotides are TGTGCCAGTAGTATAGGACAGGGTAACACTGAAGCTTTCTTT. Using reference TRBV19 and TRBJ1-1 for the parts outside the CDR3, the full variable domain is DGGITQSPKYLFRKEGQNVTLSCEQNLNHDAMYWYRQDPGQGLRLIYYSQIVNDFQKGDIAEGYSVSREKKESFPLTVTSAQKNPTAFYLCASSIGQGNTEAFFGQGTRLTVV.

The chain joins TRBV28 to TRBJ2-7, with TRBD1 as a possible D gene (5 bases). V dropped 6 bases and J dropped 2 bases, with 8 bases sitting between them. The CDR3 loop spans 12 amino acids. Germline CDR1 and CDR2: MDHEN and SYDVKM. This CDR3 reads CASRQETYEQYF. The CDR3 coding sequence is TGTGCCAGCAGACAGGAGACCTACGAGCAGTACTTC. Variable domain in full (rest from reference TRBV28 and TRBJ2-7): DVKVTQSSRYLVKRTGEKVFLECVQDMDHENMFWYRQDPGLGLRLIYFSYDVKMKEKGDIPEGYSVSREKKERFSLILESASTNQTSMYLCASRQETYEQYFGPGTRLTVT.

The chain uses TRBV10-3 and TRBJ1-4, with D uncertain. V was cut by 3 bases and J by 8 bases, with 13 bases left in between. The CDR3 covers 14 residues. The germline CDR1 and CDR2 sequences are ENHRY and SYGVKD. The CDR3 region is CAISDGEGEEKLFF. Written as DNA, the CDR3 is TGTGCCATCAGTGATGGGGAGGGTGAGGAAAAACTGTTTTTT.

The chain has TRBV5-4 and TRBJ1-1; 7 bases are a match to TRBD1. V lost 3 bases to trimming and J lost 5 bases; unmatched junction nucleotides: 10. Germline assignment: CDR1 SGHNT and CDR2 YYREEE (reference sequence). The CDR3 has 15 amino acids. CDR3: CASSSWTTGRTEAFF. The CDR3 DNA follows: TGTGCCAGCAGCTCTTGGACGACAGGGAGAACTGAAGCTTTCTTT. Combining the CDR3 with reference TRBV5-4 and TRBJ1-1 gives the whole variable domain ETGVTQSPTHLIKTRGQQVTLRCSSQSGHNTVSWYQQALGQGPQFIFQYYREEENGRGNFPPRFSGLQFPNYSSELNVNALELDDSALYLCASSSWTTGRTEAFFGQGTRLTVV.

The CDR3 sequence: CASSRRQGTNTEAFF. In nucleotides, the CDR3 is TGTGCCAGTAGTAGGCGACAGGGGACGAACACTGAAGCTTTCTTT. The chain has TRBV19 and TRBJ1-1, with 8 bases lining up with TRBD1. CDR3 length equals 15 residues. In germline, CDR1 is LNHDA, CDR2 SQIVND (reference sequence). The ends lost 4 bases at V and 1 base at J; junction bases unmatched: 5.

This clone came up a few times. This rearrangement joins TRBV19 to TRBJ1-2, with 9 bases lining up with TRBD1. V lost 5 bases and J lost 4; bases outside the gene matches: 5. CDR1 LNHDA and CDR2 SQIVND come from the germline V gene (reference sequence). This CDR3 spans 14 amino acids. CDR3 amino acids: CASSSTGGPYGYTF. The CDR3 DNA follows: TGTGCCAGTAGTTCGACAGGGGGTCCCTATGGCTACACCTTC.